Reported below is one T cell receptor beta chain. Its antigen has not been determined. No base-level quality is on record; no much larger clone is a single base apart. Based on the germline V gene, the CDR1 and CDR2 sequences are SGHRS and YFSETQ. V is cut by 5 bases and J by 3 bases, and the space between the germline ends is 7 bases. The CDR3, from cysteine to phenylalanine, totals 12 residues. Left in the record is the CDR3 DNA by itself, 36 bases read in frame from the first base. This record comes from a study of blood T cell repertoires in COVID-19 (dated by TCRdb to 2020 to 2021). Broadly, across the study: Samples covering the acute and convalescent phases of COVID-19 were provided by collaborators in the United States, Italy and Spain. The sample metadata nearly always contained a de-identified subject ID, COVID-19 status, age in years and sex. The dataset comprised deeply sampled blood TCRbeta repertoires from subjects exposed to, actively infected with, or recovered from COVID-19. The repertoires were made available in a free public database intended to serve as a resource for research on the immune response to SARS-CoV-2. Where HLA class I and class II types were available, the types were taken from metadata supplied by the sample provider, not from assay-based typing. The prospective study material was composed of cDNA or gDNA derived from T cells, B-cell-depleted T cells, or PBMCs. The samples were drawn from two sources: the first 160 participants of the ongoing ImmuneRACE study, and 1,000 to 1,500 subjects contributed by 6 global collaborators.

Overall study results and their limits: How much clinical and demographic metadata was included differed by source and by participant, and the metadata was provided uncurated.

The immunoSEQ Assay, a bias-controlled multiplex PCR, was used to amplify TCRbeta CDR3 regions from genomic DNA. In the paper's pipeline: Within the assay, amplification of reference gene primers was used to estimate how many nucleated cells each sample contained. To quantify the absolute abundance of each unique TCRbeta CDR3 rearrangement, sequence reads were collapsed and filtered. Productive Simpson clonality was computed per sample as the square root of Simpson's diversity index over productive rearrangements. The source is immuneACCESS, and TCRdb retained only in-frame sequences with V and J called. Part of the clones is not carried over; for the studies checked, unresolved V genes explain less than half of this, and the remainder is unexplained. Clone size and V and J calls were adopted from that table, with D and trimming inferred from the DNA. This sample holds under 60,000 clones; 65% to 90% were observed only once. The ten largest clones capture about a tenth of the sample.

Each collaborating institution followed its own protocols to collect whole blood in K2EDTA tubes. For TCRbeta analysis, collaborators shipped samples as frozen whole blood, isolated PBMCs, or DNA extracted from either of those sample types. The chain joins TRBV5-1 to TRBJ2-3; the best D guess is TRBD2, with 5 bases matching. The material sequenced was peripheral blood. The sequence was obtained from a human donor in a cohort sampled during active COVID-19. The CDR3 region reads CASRSGTDTQYF. The sequenced DNA is TGCGCCAGCAGATCGGGAACAGATACGCAGTATTTT. Supplemented by the reference TRBV5-1 and TRBJ2-3 proteins around the CDR3, the complete variable domain is KAGVTQTPRYLIKTRGQQVTLSCSPISGHRSVSWYQQTPGQGLQFLFEYFSETQRNKGNFPGRFSGRQFSNSRSEMNVSTLELGDSALYLCASRSGTDTQYFGPGTRLTVL.